The clone carrying this TCR beta chain was seen a few times. Germline CDR1 and CDR2: SGDLS and YYNGEE. Between the trimmed V and J ends, which lost 3 bases and 4 bases, there was a span of 16 bases. The CDR3 runs 15 residues. One entry per CDR3 protein, called by TCRdb with MiXCR from the reads. This table has about 180,000 distinct CDR3 sequences, roughly an eighth appearing once. This sample was taken from a study of T cell repertoires in cytomegalovirus infection. This TCR derives from a human donor in good health (CMV status not recorded). Some clones in this sample may be carry-over from other donors' samples. The chain has TRBV9 and TRBJ2-5, with D perhaps matching TRBD1 or TRBD2 (6 bases each). The specimen sequenced was PBMCs. CDR3 sequence: CASSETGAHGETQYF. For the CDR3, the DNA is TGTGCCAGCAGCGAAACGGGGGCCCACGGAGAGACCCAGTACTTC.